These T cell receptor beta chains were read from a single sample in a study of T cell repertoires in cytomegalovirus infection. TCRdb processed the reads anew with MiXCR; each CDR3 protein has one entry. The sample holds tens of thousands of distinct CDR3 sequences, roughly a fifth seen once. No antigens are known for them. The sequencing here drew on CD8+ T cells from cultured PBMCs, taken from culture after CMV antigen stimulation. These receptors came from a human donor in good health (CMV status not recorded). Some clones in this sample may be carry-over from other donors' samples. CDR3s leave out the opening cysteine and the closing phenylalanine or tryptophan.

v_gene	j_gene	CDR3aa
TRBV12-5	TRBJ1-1	ASGQRLTGTVGWNTEAF
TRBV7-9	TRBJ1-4	ASSLADRRDEKLF
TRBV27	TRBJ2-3	AIQTSWDTQY
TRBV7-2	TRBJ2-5	ASSLNSGGRQETQY
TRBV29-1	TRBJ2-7	SVLPGQSTSGSVYEQY
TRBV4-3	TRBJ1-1	ASALGPEYTEAF
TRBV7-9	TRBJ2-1	ASSFTSGIGSEQF
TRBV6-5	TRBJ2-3	ASSYLGQVTDTQY
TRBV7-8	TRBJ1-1	ASSPNRRPADTEAF
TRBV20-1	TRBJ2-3	SARAGADTQY
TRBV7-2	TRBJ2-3	ASSLTTGPQQY
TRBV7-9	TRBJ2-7	ASSLAQISYEQY
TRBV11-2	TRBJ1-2	ASSTPWPGGYGYT
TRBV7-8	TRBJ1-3	ASSFHREGSGNTIY